The entry below describes one T cell receptor beta chain. Its antigen is unidentified. The CDR3 has 17 amino acids. Germline CDR1 is SNHLY and CDR2 is FYNNEI. Trimming shortened V by 6 bases and J by 0 bases, and 15 bases separated the two germline ends. This sample is drawn from a study of beta chain features in type 1 diabetes. Points from the study as a whole: There was a moderate but significant shortening of TCRB CDR3s in all four CD4+ subsets of Type 1 diabetes patients.

All of the isolated RNA was reverse transcribed, so expressed TCRB transcripts were sequenced. Measured with immunoSEQ multiplex PCR; TCRdb has only the in-frame clones, and not every one. The table includes hundreds of thousands of clones, roughly a sixth detected once. The V gene is TRBV2, the J gene TRBJ2-6; tentatively, D is TRBD1 or TRBD2 (5 bases each). Sequencing used naive CD4+ T cells from blood. This receptor was taken from a man younger than 35 in good health. CDR3 sequence reads: CASRTGRGDSGANVLTF. CDR3 DNA sequence: TGTGCCAGCAGGACGGGACGGGGAGACTCTGGGGCCAACGTCCTGACTTTC. Supplemented by reference TRBV2 and TRBJ2-6, the full variable domain reads EPEVTQTPSHQVTQMGQEVILRCVPISNHLYFYWYRQILGQKVEFLVSFYNNEISEKSEIFDDQFSVERPDGSNFTLKIRSTKLEDSAMYFCASRTGRGDSGANVLTFGAGSRLTVL.